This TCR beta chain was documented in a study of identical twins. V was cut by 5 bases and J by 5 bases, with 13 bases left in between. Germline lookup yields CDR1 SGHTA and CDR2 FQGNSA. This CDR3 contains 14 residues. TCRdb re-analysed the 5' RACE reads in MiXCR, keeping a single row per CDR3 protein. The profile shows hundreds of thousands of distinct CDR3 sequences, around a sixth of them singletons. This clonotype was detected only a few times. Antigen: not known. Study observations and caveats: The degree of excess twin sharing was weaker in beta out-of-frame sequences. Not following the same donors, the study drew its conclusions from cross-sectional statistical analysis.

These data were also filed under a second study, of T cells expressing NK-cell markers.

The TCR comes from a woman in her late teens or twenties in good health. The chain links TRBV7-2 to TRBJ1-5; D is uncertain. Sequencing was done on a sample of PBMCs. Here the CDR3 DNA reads TGTGCCAGCAGCCAAGAGGCAGGCTATCAGCCCCAGCATTTT. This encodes CASSQEAGYQPQHF.